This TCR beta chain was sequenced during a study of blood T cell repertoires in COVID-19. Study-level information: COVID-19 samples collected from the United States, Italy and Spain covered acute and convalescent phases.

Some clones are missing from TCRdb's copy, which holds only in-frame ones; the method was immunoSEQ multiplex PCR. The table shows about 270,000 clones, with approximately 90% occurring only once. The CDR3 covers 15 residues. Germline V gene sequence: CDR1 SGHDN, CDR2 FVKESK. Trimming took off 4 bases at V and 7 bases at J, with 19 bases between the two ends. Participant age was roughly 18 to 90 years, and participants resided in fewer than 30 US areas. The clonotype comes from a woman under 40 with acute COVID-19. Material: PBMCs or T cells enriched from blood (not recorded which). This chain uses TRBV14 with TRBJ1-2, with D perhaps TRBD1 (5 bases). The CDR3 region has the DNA TGTGCCAGCAGCCTACAAGGTCAGGGCCAGGCTGGCTACACCTTC. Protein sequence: CASSLQGQGQAGYTF.